The clone carrying this TCR beta chain has a handful of counts. Its antigen is currently unknown. This entry is derived from a study of response to subunit inactivated influenza vaccine. General study findings and limits: Authors suggested each seasonal influenza vaccination recruits few new T cells.

One entry per CDR3 protein results from TCRdb running MiXCR on the RT-PCR reads. In the table there are under 200,000 distinct CDR3 sequences, roughly a tenth of which are singletons. CDR3 length: 17 residues. Germline CDR1 is SGHRS and CDR2 is YFSETQ. Germline trimming cut 4 bases from V and 5 bases from J; bases unmatched to any gene: 17. Sample: CD8+ T cells sorted from PBMCs, taken roughly 24 months after vaccination. The gene calls are TRBV5-1 and TRBJ1-1; 7 bases map to TRBD1. The clonotype originates from a man between 50 and 69 years old who received an inactivated influenza vaccine. The CDR3 DNA sequence: TGCGCCAGCAGCGATAATAAGTGGGACAGAAGCTTGACTGAAGCTTTCTTT. Its translation: CASSDNKWDRSLTEAFF.